This is a list of T cell receptor beta chains from one sample in a study of T cells in Graves' hyperthyroidism and ophthalmopathy. One entry per CDR3 protein results from TCRdb running MiXCR on the multiplex PCR reads. The data show fewer than 350,000 distinct CDR3 sequences, about 14% seen once. The specimen was blood. The receptors here all came from a woman in her thirties with Graves' hyperthyroidism that later progressed to Graves' ophthalmopathy. The CDR3 runs from the conserved cysteine through the conserved F or W. A D gene is named only where the DNA matches it firmly. The size of a clone is reported for some rows only, either as once, few or many, or as a class for expanded clones.

J gene | D gene | clone size | V gene | CDR3 protein | CDR3 DNA
TRBJ1-1 | NA | many | TRBV5-1 | CASSRRAMNTEAFF | TGCGCCAGCAGCCGGCGGGCCATGAACACTGAAGCTTTCTTT
TRBJ2-1 | NA | few | TRBV7-2 | CASSPGQYNEQFF | TGTGCCAGCAGTCCGGGACAATACAATGAGCAGTTCTTC
TRBJ2-5 | NA | few | TRBV7-6 | CASSPFVWGGGQETQYF | TGTGCCAGCAGCCCCTTTGTATGGGGTGGGGGGCAAGAGACCCAGTACTTC
TRBJ2-7 | NA | many | TRBV6-2/TRBV6-3 | CASKGRWDTYEQYF | TGTGCCAGCAAGGGACGGTGGGATACCTACGAGCAGTACTTC
TRBJ2-7 | NA | many | TRBV3-1 | CASSQEGSGTIYEQYF | TGTGCCAGCAGCCAAGAAGGTAGCGGAACCATCTACGAGCAGTACTTC
TRBJ1-5 | NA | few | TRBV6-5 | CASSYSVYSNQPQHF | TGTGCCAGCAGTTACTCAGTCTATAGCAATCAGCCCCAGCATTTT
TRBJ1-1 | NA | many | TRBV10-3 | CAISDKGADTEAFF | TGTGCCATCAGTGACAAAGGGGCCGACACTGAAGCTTTCTTT
TRBJ1-5 | TRBD1 | many | TRBV6-1 | CASRSGTAGNQPQHF | TGTGCCAGCAGATCCGGGACAGCTGGGAATCAGCCCCAGCATTTT
TRBJ2-3 | TRBD2 | many | TRBV9 | CASSVRGLEADTQYF | TGTGCCAGCAGCGTCCGAGGACTAGAAGCAGATACGCAGTATTTT
TRBJ1-2 | TRBD1 | many | TRBV2 | CARPRDRLTYGYTF | TGTGCCAGACCCCGGGACAGGCTTACCTATGGCTACACCTTC
TRBJ2-7 | NA | many | TRBV7-2 | CASSLPPDLGHEQYF | TGTGCCAGCAGCCTACCCCCGGACTTAGGCCACGAGCAGTACTTC
TRBJ2-2 | TRBD2 | NA | TRBV5-1 | CASSSGSGSRTGELFF | TGCGCCAGTAGCTCGGGAAGCGGGAGTCGCACCGGGGAGCTGTTTTTT
TRBJ1-2 | TRBD1 | many | TRBV2 | CASSEEEPSGGFYGYTF | TGTGCCAGCAGCGAAGAAGAACCTTCAGGGGGCTTCTATGGCTACACCTTC
TRBJ1-2 | NA | many | TRBV7-9 | CASSSLLEGFYGYTF | TGTGCCAGCAGCTCCCTTCTCGAAGGGTTCTATGGCTACACCTTC
TRBJ2-5 | TRBD2 | many | TRBV12-3/TRBV12-4 | CASRGGGRGETQYF | TGTGCCAGCAGGGGTGGCGGGAGAGGAGAGACCCAGTACTTC
TRBJ1-6 | NA | few | TRBV25-1 | CASSEMGLDSPLHF | TGTGCCAGCAGTGAAATGGGGTTAGACTCACCCCTCCACTTT
TRBJ1-1 | NA | NA | TRBV24-1 | CATSDGWGRLHTEAFF | TGTGCCACCAGTGATGGTTGGGGCAGGTTACACACTGAAGCTTTCTTT
TRBJ2-7 | NA | NA | TRBV19 | CASSISGTDAYEQYF | TGTGCCAGTAGTATATCGGGGACTGACGCCTACGAGCAGTACTTC
TRBJ2-7 | TRBD1 | many | TRBV10-3 | CATTIIDRGLTYEQYF | TGTGCCACCACTATTATTGACAGGGGTCTAACTTACGAGCAGTACTTC
TRBJ2-5 | TRBD1 | many | TRBV7-2 | CASSYQGVQETQYF | TGTGCCAGCAGTTACCAGGGGGTCCAAGAGACCCAGTACTTC
TRBJ2-1 | NA | many | TRBV27 | CASQPGRISYNEQFF | TGTGCCAGCCAACCGGGCAGGATCTCATACAATGAGCAGTTCTTC
TRBJ1-1 | TRBD1 | NA | TRBV29-1 | CSAERDRTNTEAFF | TGCAGCGCCGAGAGGGACAGGACTAACACTGAAGCTTTCTTT
TRBJ1-5 | NA | few | TRBV7-9 | CASSLGQGHTQPQHF | TGTGCCAGCAGCTTAGGGCAGGGCCATACCCAGCCCCAGCATTTT
TRBJ1-1 | NA | many | TRBV6-1 | CASRFLDPNTEAFF | TGTGCCAGCAGATTCCTTGACCCGAACACTGAAGCTTTCTTT
TRBJ2-7 | NA | many | TRBV7-2 | CASSLETGSYEQYF | TGTGCCAGCAGCTTAGAAACAGGGTCCTACGAGCAGTACTTC
TRBJ2-5 | NA | many | TRBV30 | CAWSVTLAQETQYF | TGTGCCTGGAGTGTAACTCTGGCCCAAGAGACCCAGTACTTC
TRBJ2-5 | TRBD1 | NA | TRBV20-1 | CSALDRGGMETQYF | TGCAGTGCTTTGGACAGGGGCGGAATGGAGACCCAGTACTTC
TRBJ1-6 | NA | many | TRBV11-2 | CASSSPGNSPLHF | TGTGCCAGCAGCTCTCCGGGGAATTCACCCCTCCACTTT
TRBJ2-2 | NA | many | TRBV12-3/TRBV12-4 | CASSLLGNAGELFF | TGTGCCAGCAGTTTGTTGGGGAATGCCGGGGAGCTGTTTTTT
TRBJ2-3 | TRBD1 | NA | TRBV25-1 | CASSERDRITDTQYF | TGTGCCAGCAGTGAACGGGACAGGATCACAGATACGCAGTATTTT
TRBJ2-2 | TRBD2 | NA | TRBV30 | CAWSLSGGGELFF | TGTGCCTGGAGTCTTAGCGGGGGCGGGGAGCTGTTTTTT
TRBJ1-6 | NA | many | TRBV2 | CASSEEGAGSPLHF | TGTGCCAGCAGTGAAGAAGGGGCTGGTTCACCCCTCCACTTT
TRBJ1-6 | NA | many | TRBV7-9 | CASRKTGNSPLHF | TGTGCCAGCAGGAAAACAGGGAATTCACCCCTCCACTTT
TRBJ2-2 | NA | many | TRBV2 | CASRTGTPNTGELFF | TGTGCCAGTCGAACCGGGACTCCGAACACCGGGGAGCTGTTTTTT
TRBJ2-3 | TRBD1 | many | TRBV6-7 | CASSEDRNRDRATDTQYF | TGTGCCAGCAGTGAAGACAGAAACCGGGACAGGGCCACAGATACGCAGTATTTT
TRBJ2-3 | NA | many | TRBV5-4 | CASSLDRITDTQYF | TGTGCCAGCAGCCTTGATCGGATCACAGATACGCAGTATTTT
TRBJ1-3 | NA | many | TRBV11-2 | CASSHRDENTIYF | TGTGCCAGCAGCCACCGGGACGAAAACACCATATATTTT
TRBJ1-6 | NA | NA | TRBV11-1 | CASSIPRNSPLHF | TGTGCCAGCAGCATCCCCCGCAATTCACCCCTCCACTTT
TRBJ1-5 | TRBD1 | NA | TRBV5-6 | CASSLGGGWEPQHF | TGTGCCAGCAGCTTGGGAGGGGGCTGGGAGCCCCAGCATTTT
TRBJ2-7 | TRBD1 | many | TRBV4-1 | CASSRFPGQIAYEQYF | TGCGCCAGCAGCCGCTTCCCGGGACAGATAGCCTACGAGCAGTACTTC
TRBJ2-1 | TRBD2 | NA | TRBV6-1 | CASSVAGPYSYNEQFF | TGTGCCAGCAGTGTAGCGGGACCCTACTCCTACAATGAGCAGTTCTTC
TRBJ1-4 | NA | once | TRBV28 | CASSRGRNLFF | TGTGCCAGCAGTCGGGGACGGAACCTGTTTTTT
TRBJ2-1 | TRBD1 | many | TRBV11-2 | CASRRQGSSSYNEQFF | TGTGCCAGCAGAAGACAGGGGTCGAGCTCCTACAATGAGCAGTTCTTC
TRBJ2-3 | TRBD2 | NA | TRBV6-1 | CASSEVTSRSHTDTQYF | TGTGCCAGCAGTGAGGTGACTAGCAGATCTCACACAGATACGCAGTATTTT
TRBJ2-3 | NA | NA | TRBV20-1 | CSATFPGLGTDTQYF | TGCAGTGCTACCTTCCCTGGACTGGGCACAGATACGCAGTATTTT
TRBJ2-1 | NA | many | TRBV4-2 | CASSQLGWGAPKNNEQFF | TGTGCCAGCAGCCAGTTGGGATGGGGAGCCCCGAAAAACAATGAGCAGTTCTTC
TRBJ2-5 | TRBD2 | many | TRBV4-2 | CASSRLAGGETQYF | TGTGCCAGCAGCCGGCTAGCGGGGGGAGAGACCCAGTACTTC
TRBJ1-1 | NA | NA | TRBV5-6 | CASSFFRTEAFF | TGTGCCAGCAGCTTTTTCCGCACTGAAGCTTTCTTT
TRBJ1-2 | NA | few | TRBV4-3 | CASSQDEGTYGYTF | TGCGCCAGCAGCCAAGATGAGGGGACCTATGGCTACACCTTC
TRBJ2-1 | NA | NA | TRBV4-3 | CASSQLSGSAGDEQFF | TGCGCCAGCAGCCAATTATCCGGGAGCGCAGGGGATGAGCAGTTCTTC
TRBJ1-5 | NA | NA | TRBV19 | CASSTTGRWSNQPQHF | TGTGCCAGTAGCACGACGGGCCGGTGGAGCAATCAGCCCCAGCATTTT
TRBJ2-1 | NA | NA | TRBV6-4 | CASSLLGGATYNEQFF | TGTGCCAGCAGTCTCCTAGGAGGAGCCACATACAATGAGCAGTTCTTC
TRBJ2-6 | TRBD2 | many | TRBV7-2 | CASSAAGGANVLTF | TGTGCCAGCAGCGCAGCGGGAGGGGCCAACGTCCTGACTTTC
TRBJ1-1 | NA | many | TRBV7-3 | CASSVQGDTEAFF | TGTGCCAGCAGCGTACAGGGAGACACTGAAGCTTTCTTT
TRBJ2-3 | TRBD2 | many | TRBV24-1 | CATSDHGTSGRTSTDTQYF | TGTGCCACCAGTGATCACGGGACTAGCGGGAGGACTAGCACAGATACGCAGTATTTT
TRBJ2-5 | TRBD2 | many | TRBV15 | CATSRAPLMLGGETQYF | TGTGCCACCAGCAGAGCACCGCTCATGTTGGGGGGGGAGACCCAGTACTTC
TRBJ2-1 | TRBD1 | many | TRBV30 | CAWSGGRGRYNEQFF | TGTGCCTGGAGCGGGGGCAGGGGGCGTTACAATGAGCAGTTCTTC
TRBJ1-5 | TRBD1 | many | TRBV28 | CASSLYGTGDNQPQHF | TGTGCCAGCAGTTTATATGGGACAGGGGACAATCAGCCCCAGCATTTT
TRBJ1-4 | NA | many | TRBV5-6 | CASSRDAQEKLFF | TGTGCCAGCAGCCGGGATGCCCAGGAAAAACTGTTTTTT
TRBJ2-1 | TRBD1 | many | TRBV2 | CASSEGQGADNEQFF | TGTGCCAGCAGTGAAGGACAGGGGGCGGACAATGAGCAGTTCTTC